The 3 T cell receptor beta chains below come from one sample, sequenced in a study of cytomegalovirus exposure and HLA in healthy donors. PCR amplification relied on 60 Vbeta primers (plus 13 Jbeta primers). Repertoires were generated with immunoSEQ multiplex PCR, while TCRdb's copy carries only in-frame clones and drops some. The data show about 62,000 clones, more than 70% seen once. Sequencing was carried out using PBMCs. The receptor source for this set is a woman under 40 in good health and CMV-seronegative.

As DNA, the CDR3 is TGTGCCAGCAGCTTAGAAGCGACAGGGAACAATGAGCAGTTCTTC. This encodes CASSLEATGNNEQFF. The V and J genes are TRBV11-3 and TRBJ2-1, with 7 bases that match TRBD1. The V segment lost 0 bases and the J segment 5 bases; nucleotides outside the gene matches: 4. The CDR3 length is 15 residues. CDR1 is SGHNT and CDR2 is YENEEA in the germline V gene.

The CDR3 here is CASVTFTSGSGEQYF. CDR3 bases: TGTGCCAGCGTAACCTTCACTAGCGGGAGCGGAGAGCAGTACTTC. V and J are TRBV7-2 and TRBJ2-7, with 11 bases matching TRBD2. Germline V gene sequence: CDR1 SGHTA, CDR2 FQGNSA. This CDR3 region has 15 residues. The V gene end was trimmed by 8 bases and the J gene end by 7 bases; junction bases not matched to a gene: 13.

This sequence joins TRBV7-8 and TRBJ2-7; the D gene is possibly TRBD1 (6 bases). The CDR3 contains 15 residues. The ends were cut back, 5 bases at V and 0 bases at J, with 14 bases in the middle. In germline, CDR1 is SGHVS, CDR2 FQNEAQ. The DNA for the CDR3 is TGTGCCAGCAGCCGAGCCTCACAGGGCTCCTACGAGCAGTACGTC. This sequence encodes CASSRASQGSYEQYV.